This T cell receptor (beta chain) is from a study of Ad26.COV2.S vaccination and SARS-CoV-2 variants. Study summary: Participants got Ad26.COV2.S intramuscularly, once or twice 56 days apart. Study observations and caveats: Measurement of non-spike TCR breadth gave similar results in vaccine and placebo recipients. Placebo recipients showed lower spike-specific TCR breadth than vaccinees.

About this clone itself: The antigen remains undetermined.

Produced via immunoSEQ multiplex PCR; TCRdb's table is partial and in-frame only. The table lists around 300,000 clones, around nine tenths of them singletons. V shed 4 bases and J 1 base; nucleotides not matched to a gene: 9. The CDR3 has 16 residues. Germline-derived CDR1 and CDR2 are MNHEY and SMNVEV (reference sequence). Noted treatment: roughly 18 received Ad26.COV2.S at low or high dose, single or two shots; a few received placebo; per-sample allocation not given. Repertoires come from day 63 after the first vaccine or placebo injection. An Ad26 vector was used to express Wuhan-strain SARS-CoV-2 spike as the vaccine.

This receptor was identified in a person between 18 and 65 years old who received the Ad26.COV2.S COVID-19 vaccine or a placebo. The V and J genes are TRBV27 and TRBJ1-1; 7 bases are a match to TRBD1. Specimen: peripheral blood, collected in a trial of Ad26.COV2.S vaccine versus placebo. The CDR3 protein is CASSSPTGNPNTEAFF. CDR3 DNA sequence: TGTGCCAGCAGTTCTCCGACAGGGAATCCGAACACTGAAGCTTTCTTT.